This TCR beta chain was found in a study of technical replicates of blood from a few donors (dated by TCRdb to about 2017). From cysteine to phenylalanine, the CDR3 is 12 amino acids long. Only the CDR3 region is kept as DNA, spanning 36 bases read in frame from base 1. CDR1 SGHTA and CDR2 FQGNSA are derived from the germline V gene. V is cut by 5 bases and J by 4 bases, and the space between the germline ends is 8 bases. Details on this clone: Its antigen remains unidentified. It has no much larger one-base neighbor in the sample; base qualities were not kept.

Receptors were amplified or captured by the immunoSEQ multiplex PCR assay. TCRdb mirrors the immuneACCESS table, restricted to in-frame sequences. Some clones are absent from its copies; in checked studies, under half trace to an unresolved V gene, and the reason for the others is unknown. Counted in this sample were about 60,000 clones; over 75% of them appeared once. The ten largest clones capture around 5.3% of the sample. Specimen: PBMCs. The chain links TRBV7-2 with TRBJ1-1; too little of a D gene remains to name it. The receptor was derived from a human donor in good health. Some clones in this sample may be carry-over from other donors' samples. CDR3 reads: CASSRRGTEAFF. DNA sequence: TGTGCCAGCAGCCGGAGAGGCACTGAAGCTTTCTTT.